The rows below give T cell receptor beta chains drawn from one sample of a study of graft-versus-host responses after intestinal transplantation. These receptors' targets are unknown. Clones were sequenced by immunoSEQ multiplex PCR, and TCRdb holds only the in-frame ones, with some missing. The data contain tens of thousands of clones, around 89% of them singletons. Sequencing was performed on unstimulated CD8+ T cells sorted from spleen or lymph node cells, taken before intestinal transplant. These receptor sequences come from a human donor who received an intestinal transplant. CDR3s include the opening cysteine and the closing phenylalanine or tryptophan. Each record gives: V gene, J gene, clone size, CDR3 protein. Part of the rows lack a size; the others show once, few, many or a class for expanded clones.

v_gene: TRBV28; j_gene: TRBJ1-4; abundance: few; CDR3aa: CASSRPDRGANEKLFF
v_gene: TRBV16; j_gene: TRBJ1-1; abundance: NA; CDR3aa: CASSPTGGMNTEAFF
v_gene: TRBV25-1; j_gene: TRBJ2-3; abundance: NA; CDR3aa: CASSEGVKSTDTQYF
v_gene: TRBV6-1; j_gene: TRBJ2-1; abundance: NA; CDR3aa: CASSKDSRGEQFF
v_gene: TRBV6-1; j_gene: TRBJ2-7; abundance: NA; CDR3aa: CASRKLAGGPHGQYF
v_gene: TRBV4-2; j_gene: TRBJ2-7; abundance: once; CDR3aa: CASSQDGPDEQYF
v_gene: TRBV5-1; j_gene: TRBJ1-1; abundance: once; CDR3aa: CASSGYPGQILNTEAFF
v_gene: TRBV7-9; j_gene: TRBJ2-2; abundance: once; CDR3aa: CASSSVGTGNTGELFF
v_gene: TRBV27; j_gene: TRBJ2-7; abundance: once; CDR3aa: CASSSQGIASYEQYF
v_gene: TRBV27; j_gene: TRBJ1-4; abundance: NA; CDR3aa: CASSSPLTGPNEKLFF
v_gene: TRBV2; j_gene: TRBJ2-1; abundance: NA; CDR3aa: CASSRLAGGDEQFF
v_gene: TRBV28; j_gene: TRBJ2-7; abundance: NA; CDR3aa: CASRGGSYEQYF
v_gene: TRBV19; j_gene: TRBJ2-7; abundance: NA; CDR3aa: CASSSQGSYEQYF
v_gene: TRBV28; j_gene: TRBJ2-7; abundance: NA; CDR3aa: CASSFFTRGRPYEQYF
v_gene: TRBV18; j_gene: TRBJ1-1; abundance: once; CDR3aa: CASSSTDRGNTEAFF
v_gene: TRBV5-8; j_gene: TRBJ2-7; abundance: NA; CDR3aa: CASRDSYEQYF
v_gene: TRBV6-4; j_gene: TRBJ2-3; abundance: few; CDR3aa: CASSVLAGGTDTQYF
v_gene: TRBV13; j_gene: TRBJ2-5; abundance: NA; CDR3aa: CASSPGQEETQYF
v_gene: TRBV5-1; j_gene: TRBJ2-7; abundance: few; CDR3aa: CASSLGQGWEQYF
v_gene: TRBV28; j_gene: TRBJ1-4; abundance: NA; CDR3aa: CASSPLVAGENEKLFF
v_gene: TRBV6-6; j_gene: TRBJ2-7; abundance: few; CDR3aa: CASTERVSYEQYF
v_gene: TRBV28; j_gene: TRBJ2-7; abundance: NA; CDR3aa: CASSSSSGRAIYEQYF
v_gene: TRBV5-4; j_gene: TRBJ2-7; abundance: NA; CDR3aa: CASSWGQGTPYEQYF
v_gene: TRBV27; j_gene: TRBJ2-7; abundance: NA; CDR3aa: CASGREYEQYF
v_gene: TRBV5-3; j_gene: TRBJ2-3; abundance: NA; CDR3aa: CARSLTSTDTQYF
v_gene: TRBV14; j_gene: TRBJ2-2; abundance: NA; CDR3aa: CASSQLNGREVTGELFF
v_gene: TRBV4-1; j_gene: TRBJ2-1; abundance: NA; CDR3aa: CASSQDLAGYNEQFF
v_gene: TRBV2; j_gene: TRBJ2-7; abundance: NA; CDR3aa: CASSVGDGTSTYEQYF
v_gene: TRBV7-2; j_gene: TRBJ2-3; abundance: NA; CDR3aa: CASSPHGLSTDTQYF
v_gene: TRBV19; j_gene: TRBJ1-2; abundance: NA; CDR3aa: CASSIEAGGYGYTF
v_gene: TRBV7-9; j_gene: TRBJ2-4; abundance: NA; CDR3aa: CASSLITGGIAKNIQYF
v_gene: TRBV7-6; j_gene: TRBJ2-1; abundance: NA; CDR3aa: CASSLAVAREQFF